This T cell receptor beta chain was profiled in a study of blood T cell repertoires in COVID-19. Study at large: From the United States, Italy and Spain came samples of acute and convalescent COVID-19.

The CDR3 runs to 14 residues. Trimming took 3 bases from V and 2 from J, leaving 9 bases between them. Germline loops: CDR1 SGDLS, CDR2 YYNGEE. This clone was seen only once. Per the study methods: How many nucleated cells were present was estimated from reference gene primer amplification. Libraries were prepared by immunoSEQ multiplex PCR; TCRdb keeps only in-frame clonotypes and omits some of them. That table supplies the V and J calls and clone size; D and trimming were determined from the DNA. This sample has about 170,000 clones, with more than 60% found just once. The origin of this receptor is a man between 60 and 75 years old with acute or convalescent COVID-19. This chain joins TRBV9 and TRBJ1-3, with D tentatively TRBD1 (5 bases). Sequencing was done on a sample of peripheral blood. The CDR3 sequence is CASSDAGTGNTIYF. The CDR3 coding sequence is TGTGCCAGCAGCGACGCAGGGACTGGAAACACCATATATTTT.